This note documents a single T cell receptor (beta chain) sequence. CDR3 size: 15 residues. Between the trimmed V and J ends, which lost 0 bases and 1 base, there was a span of 9 bases. The germline V gene encodes CDR1 SGHTA and CDR2 FQGNSA. Original handling: Reference gene primer amplification in the assay estimated nucleated cell counts. TCRdb keeps only in-frame clones here, not all; method: immunoSEQ multiplex PCR. The V and J calls and clone size come from that table; D and trimming were worked out from the DNA. Of about 170,000 clones listed, about 88% were seen once; the top ten hold approximately 0.5%. The Seattle patients joined while their infection was active and were tracked longitudinally afterward. This entry comes from a study of blood T cell repertoires in COVID-19. Study details: PBMCs, B-cell-depleted T cells, or T cells were the source of the cDNA or gDNA that made up the material.

This clonotype originated in a man in his sixties with COVID-19, enrolled during active disease. This chain connects TRBV7-2 to TRBJ1-2; no firm D call. Sequencing input: peripheral blood. CDR3 region: CASSLAGSVNYGYTF. CDR3 coding DNA: TGTGCCAGCAGCTTAGCTGGCAGCGTTAACTATGGCTACACCTTC.